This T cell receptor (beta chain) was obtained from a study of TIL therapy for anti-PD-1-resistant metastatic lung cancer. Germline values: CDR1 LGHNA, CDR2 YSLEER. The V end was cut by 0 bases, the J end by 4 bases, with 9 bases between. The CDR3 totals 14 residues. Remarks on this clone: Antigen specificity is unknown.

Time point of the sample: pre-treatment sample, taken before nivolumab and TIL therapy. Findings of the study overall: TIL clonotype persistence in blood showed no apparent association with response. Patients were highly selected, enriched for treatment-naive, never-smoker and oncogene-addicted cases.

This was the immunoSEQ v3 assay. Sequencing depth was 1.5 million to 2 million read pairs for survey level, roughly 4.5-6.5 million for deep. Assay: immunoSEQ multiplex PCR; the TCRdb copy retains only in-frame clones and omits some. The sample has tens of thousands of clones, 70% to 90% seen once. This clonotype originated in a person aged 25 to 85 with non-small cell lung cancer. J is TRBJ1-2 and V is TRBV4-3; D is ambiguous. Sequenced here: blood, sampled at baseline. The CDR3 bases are TGCGCCAGCAGCCAAGATGGCAGGCGCTATGGCTACACCTTC. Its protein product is CASSQDGRRYGYTF.